Presented here are 14 T cell receptor beta chains from one specimen sequenced in a study of blood T cell repertoires in COVID-19. Sequenced by immunoSEQ multiplex PCR; TCRdb stores in-frame clones only, minus some. The sample shows some 22,000 clones, 86% of them seen only once. The sample consisted of peripheral blood. These receptors were collected from a human donor with active COVID-19. The donor label of this sample is uncertain.

In this sample, this clone turned up once. The CDR3 bases are TGTGCCAGCAGCTCTATCGGGCGGGATTCTGGAAACACCATATATTTT. It codes for CASSSIGRDSGNTIYF. The V gene is TRBV7-9, the J gene TRBJ1-3, with no clear D. Trimming stripped 4 bases from V and 1 base from J, with 14 bases between. This CDR3 has 16 residues. Germline CDR1 is SEHNR and CDR2 is FQNEAQ (reference sequence).

The V gene is TRBV11-1, the J gene TRBJ2-1, with 9 bases that match TRBD2. This CDR3 is built from 13 residues. The V gene's germline CDR1 is SGHAT and CDR2 FQDESV (reference sequence). V was pared by 2 bases and J by 7 bases, with 0 bases of the junction left unmatched. CDR3 sequence (DNA): TGTGCCAGCAGCTTACTAGCGGGGAATGAGCAGTTCTTC. Amino acid sequence: CASSLLAGNEQFF.

The rearrangement uses TRBV7-3 and TRBJ2-5; D may be TRBD1 (6 bases). V was shortened by 0 bases and J by 6 bases, with 14 bases between the two germline ends. Germline V gives CDR1 SGHTA, CDR2 FQGTGA. This CDR3 region has 15 residues. The CDR3, as DNA: TGTGCCAGCAGCTTAACAGGGGGAGATCTCAAGACCCAGTACTTC. Its protein product is CASSLTGGDLKTQYF.

The V call is TRBV4-3, the J call TRBJ1-1; D is possibly TRBD1 (6 bases). Per germline, CDR1 LGHNA and CDR2 YSLEER. The ends were cut back, 4 bases at V and 0 bases at J, with 12 bases in the middle. The CDR3 consists of 15 residues. The CDR3 DNA sequence: TGCGCCAGCAGCCGGGAGACAGGTATGAACACTGAAGCTTTCTTT. It is translated as CASSRETGMNTEAFF.

CDR3: CASLQDRGQETQYF. The CDR3 DNA sequence: TGTGCCAGCCTTCAGGACAGGGGGCAAGAGACCCAGTACTTC. This sequence joins TRBV7-2 and TRBJ2-5; 10 bases are shared with TRBD1. The germline gives CDR1 SGHTA, CDR2 FQGNSA. The CDR3 totals 14 residues. V was clipped by 8 bases and J by 2 bases; unmatched bases: 5.

This rearrangement joins TRBV11-3 to TRBJ2-3, with TRBD2 matching over 7 bases. J was trimmed by 2 bases and V by 5 bases; bases with no gene match: 7. The CDR3 length is 15 residues. The V gene's germline CDR1 is SGHNT and CDR2 YENEEA. CDR3 sequence (DNA): TGTGCCAGCAGCCGGACGGGGGGAGACACAGATACGCAGTATTTT. The encoded protein is CASSRTGGDTDTQYF.

J is TRBJ2-1 and V is TRBV27; 7 bases agree with TRBD1. CDR1 is MNHEY and CDR2 is SMNVEV in the germline V gene (reference sequence). The trim removed 0 bases at V and 5 bases at J, leaving 4 bases unmatched. The CDR3 runs 15 residues. The CDR3 DNA follows: TGTGCCAGCAGTTTATCGGGTCAGGGGGACAATGAGCAGTTCTTC. Translated: CASSLSGQGDNEQFF.

The rearrangement joins TRBV11-2 to TRBJ2-5, with a possible D match to TRBD2 (5 bases). V gave up 5 bases and J gave up 2 bases, with 15 bases separating them. The V gene's germline CDR1 is SGHAT and CDR2 FQNNGV. The CDR3 is 15 amino acids. Here the CDR3 DNA reads TGTGCCAGCAGCCGCGAGGGCAGAAGTCAAGAGACCCAGTACTTC. Translated, it gives CASSREGRSQETQYF.

The CDR3 DNA is TGTGCCAGCAGCTTACAGGGCGATCAGCCCCAGCATTTT. It is translated as CASSLQGDQPQHF. The chain couples TRBV7-9 to TRBJ1-5; a possible D gene is TRBD1 (5 bases). Trimming took off 2 bases at V and 5 bases at J, with 7 bases between the two ends. Germline CDR1 is SEHNR and CDR2 is FQNEAQ (reference sequence). The CDR3 has 13 amino acids. The complete variable domain, with remaining parts taken from reference TRBV7-9 and TRBJ1-5, reads DTGVSQNPRHKITKRGQNVTFRCDPISEHNRLYWYRQTLGQGPEFLTYFQNEAQLEKSRLLSDRFSAERPKGSFSTLEIQRTEQGDSAMYLCASSLQGDQPQHFGDGTRLSIL.

The genes are TRBV15 and TRBJ2-1; D is unresolved. Per the germline V gene, CDR1 is LNHNV and CDR2 is YYDKDF (reference sequence). The CDR3 has 12 residues. V gave up 6 bases and J gave up 3 bases, with 6 bases separating them. CDR3: CATRSSYNEQFF. Here the CDR3 DNA reads TGTGCCACCAGATCGAGCTACAATGAGCAGTTCTTC.

The chain recombines TRBV9 with TRBJ1-2; 10 nucleotides align to TRBD1. The CDR3 is 15 residues long. CDR1 SGDLS and CDR2 YYNGEE come from the germline V gene. With 3 bases clipped from V and 4 bases from J, the junction kept 6 bases outside the gene matches. As DNA, the CDR3 is TGTGCCAGCAGCGGACAGGGGGCTCTGGTCTATGGCTACACCTTC. Residues: CASSGQGALVYGYTF.

CDR3: CASSQRVLTEAFF. For the CDR3, the DNA is TGTGCCAGCAGCCAACGGGTGTTGACTGAAGCTTTCTTT. V and J are TRBV3-1 (or the pseudogene TRBV3-2) and TRBJ1-1, with D unclear. The germline gives CDR1 LGHDT, CDR2 YNNKEL (reference sequence). The CDR3 runs 13 residues. V was trimmed by 2 bases and J by 5 bases, leaving 9 bases between them.

The J gene is TRBJ1-2, the V gene TRBV6-5, with D hard to call. Germline V gene lookup returns CDR1 MNHEY and CDR2 SVGAGI. The V end was cut by 6 bases, the J end by 8 bases, with 13 bases between. The CDR3 is 12 residues long. The CDR3 protein is CASSPRESGYTF. The CDR3 coding sequence is TGTGCCAGCAGCCCCCGGGAATCCGGCTACACCTTC.

The V and J genes are TRBV19 and TRBJ1-6, with 10 bases identical to TRBD1. Trimming at V came to 6 bases and at J to 10 bases, leaving 18 bases not matched to a gene. This CDR3 region has 18 residues. CDR1 is LNHDA, CDR2 SQIVND, per germline (reference sequence). The CDR3 DNA reads as TGTGCCAGTAGCAAGGGACAGGGGACTTTACGAGAACTCTCACCCCTCCACTTT. This encodes CASSKGQGTLRELSPLHF.